The 13 T cell receptor beta chains given below trace back to one sample, sequenced in a study of blood T cell repertoires in COVID-19. The table came from immunoSEQ multiplex PCR; TCRdb's copy has only in-frame clones and leaves some out. The sample records some 250,000 clones, around four fifths being singletons. The sequenced material came from peripheral blood. The source of these receptors is a man in his forties with active or convalescent COVID-19.

The V call is TRBV11-2, the J call TRBJ2-5; the match to TRBD1 covers 8 bases. Germline loops: CDR1 SGHAT, CDR2 FQNNGV. J was trimmed by 2 bases and V by 7 bases; bases with no gene match: 3. The CDR3 contains 13 residues. CDR3 amino acids: CASNRDRQETQYF. The CDR3, as DNA: TGTGCCAGCAACCGGGACAGGCAAGAGACCCAGTACTTC.

CDR3 bases: TGTGCCATCAGTGAGAGGATGACGGGGGGGAGCTCCTACAATGAGCAGTTCTTC. Residues: CAISERMTGGSSYNEQFF. The rearrangement joins TRBV10-3 to TRBJ2-1; TRBD2 matches 8 bases. Trimming at V came to 2 bases and at J to 0 bases, leaving 9 bases not matched to a gene. This CDR3 region has 18 residues. Germline V gene sequence: CDR1 ENHRY, CDR2 SYGVKD.

The chain is built from TRBV2 and TRBJ1-1, with D perhaps matching TRBD1 (5 bases). Germline V CDR1 and CDR2: SNHLY, FYNNEI. Trimming took 1 base from V and 2 from J, leaving 11 bases between them. CDR3 length: 15 residues. The CDR3 reads CASSEEIRANTEAFF. CDR3 nucleotide sequence: TGTGCCAGCAGTGAAGAGATCAGGGCCAACACTGAAGCTTTCTTT.

The rearrangement links TRBV11-2 to TRBJ1-2; D is undetermined. The germline V gene has CDR1 SGHAT and CDR2 FQNNGV. Trimming took off 3 bases at V and 3 bases at J, with 8 bases between the two ends. This CDR3 spans 13 amino acids. CDR3 nucleotide sequence: TGTGCCAGCAGCTTCTCAGACTACTATGGCTACACCTTC. Translation: CASSFSDYYGYTF.

This rearrangement joins TRBV6-2 or TRBV6-3 to TRBJ2-7; 8 bases are shared with TRBD2. Germline CDR1 reads MNHEY; CDR2 reads SVGEGT. There are 14 residues in the CDR3. V was clipped by 3 bases and J by 4 bases; unmatched bases: 5. This CDR3 is CASSYGTRSYEQYF. DNA of the CDR3: TGTGCCAGCAGTTATGGGACTAGGTCTTACGAGCAGTACTTC.

J is TRBJ1-4 and V is TRBV30, with no clear D. V lost 4 bases and J lost 7, with 13 bases in between. Looked up from germline, CDR1 is GTSNPN and CDR2 is SVGIG (reference sequence). The CDR3 runs to 13 residues. This CDR3 is CAWTLRFGEKLFF. The CDR3, as DNA: TGTGCCTGGACACTGCGGTTCGGTGAAAAACTGTTTTTT.

This rearrangement joins TRBV19 to TRBJ2-5; the match to TRBD1 covers 9 bases. Trimming cost V 6 bases and J 5 bases; bases outside gene matches: 4. Germline values: CDR1 LNHDA, CDR2 SQIVND (reference sequence). CDR3 length: 13 residues. CDR3 bases: TGTGCCAGTAGCTGGACAGGGGTGGAGACCCAGTACTTC. Encoded protein: CASSWTGVETQYF.

V is TRBV11-2 and J is TRBJ1-1; D possibly corresponds to TRBD1 (6 bases). Germline loops: CDR1 SGHAT, CDR2 FQNNGV. The germline V and J ends were trimmed by 2 bases and 6 bases, with 13 bases remaining between them. The CDR3 has 14 residues. DNA for the CDR3: TGTGCCAGCAGCTTAAAACGGGGGGGCGCTGAAGCTTTCTTT. Translation: CASSLKRGGAEAFF.

This chain links TRBV21-1 with TRBJ1-1. TRBV21-1 is deemed a pseudogene. The CDR3 runs to 15 residues. CDR3 coding DNA: TGTGCCAGCAGCAACCGCGAGGGAATGAACACTGAAGCTTTCTTT. It codes for CASSNREGMNTEAFF.

The chain carries TRBV29-1 and TRBJ1-2, with D unclear. Trimming pared 6 bases from V and 8 bases from J, leaving 19 bases between. Germline loops: CDR1 SQVTM, CDR2 ANQGSEA. This CDR3 contains 13 residues. Here the CDR3 reads CSVSQATSKGYTF. In DNA form, the CDR3 reads TGCAGCGTGTCCCAGGCCACCAGTAAAGGCTACACCTTC. The full variable domain, rest sourced from reference TRBV29-1 and TRBJ1-2, is SAVISQKPSRDICQRGTSLTIQCQVDSQVTMMFWYRQQPGQSLTLIATANQGSEATYESGFVIDKFPISRPNLTFSTLTVSNMSPEDSSIYLCSVSQATSKGYTFGSGTRLTVV.

The genes are TRBV5-6 and TRBJ1-1, with TRBD1 matching over 7 bases. V was clipped by 3 bases and J by 6 bases; unmatched bases: 5. The CDR3 loop spans 13 amino acids. CDR1 SGHDT and CDR2 YYEEEE come from the germline V gene. CDR3 DNA sequence: TGTGCCAGCAGCTCGGGACAGAGGTCTGAAGCTTTCTTT. Protein sequence: CASSSGQRSEAFF.

V usage is TRBV7-2 and J usage is TRBJ1-5, with TRBD1 identical over 7 bases. Germline assignment: CDR1 SGHTA and CDR2 FQGNSA. V lost 5 bases, J lost 5 bases, and 12 bases stayed unmatched. The CDR3 spans 16 residues. The CDR3 sequence is CASSATGTEYHQPQHF. The CDR3 DNA is TGTGCCAGCAGCGCTACCGGGACAGAATACCATCAGCCCCAGCATTTT.

The chain couples TRBV6-2 or TRBV6-3 to TRBJ1-2, with TRBD1 matching over 7 bases. The germline CDR1 and CDR2 sequences are MNHEY and SVGEGT. V lost 0 bases and J lost 4; bases outside the gene matches: 5. The CDR3 totals 15 residues. The chain's CDR3 is CASSYSGTVGYGYTF. As DNA, the CDR3 is TGTGCCAGCAGTTACTCAGGGACAGTTGGCTATGGCTACACCTTC.